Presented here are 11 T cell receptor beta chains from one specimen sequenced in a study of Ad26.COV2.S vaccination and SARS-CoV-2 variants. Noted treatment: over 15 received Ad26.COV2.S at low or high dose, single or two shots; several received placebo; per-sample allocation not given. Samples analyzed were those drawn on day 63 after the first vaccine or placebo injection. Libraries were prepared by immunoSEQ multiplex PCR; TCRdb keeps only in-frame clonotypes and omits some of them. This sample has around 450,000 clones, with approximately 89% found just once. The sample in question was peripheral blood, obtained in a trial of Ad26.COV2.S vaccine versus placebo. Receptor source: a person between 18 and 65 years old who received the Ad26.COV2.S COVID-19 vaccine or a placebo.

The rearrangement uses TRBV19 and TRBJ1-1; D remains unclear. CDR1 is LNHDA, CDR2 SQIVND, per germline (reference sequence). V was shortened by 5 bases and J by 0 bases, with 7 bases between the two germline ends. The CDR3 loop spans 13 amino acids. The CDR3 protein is CASSGRMNTEAFF. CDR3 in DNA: TGTGCCAGTAGTGGACGAATGAACACTGAAGCTTTCTTT. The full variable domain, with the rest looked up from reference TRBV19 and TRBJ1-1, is DGGITQSPKYLFRKEGQNVTLSCEQNLNHDAMYWYRQDPGQGLRLIYYSQIVNDFQKGDIAEGYSVSREKKESFPLTVTSAQKNPTAFYLCASSGRMNTEAFFGQGTRLTVV.

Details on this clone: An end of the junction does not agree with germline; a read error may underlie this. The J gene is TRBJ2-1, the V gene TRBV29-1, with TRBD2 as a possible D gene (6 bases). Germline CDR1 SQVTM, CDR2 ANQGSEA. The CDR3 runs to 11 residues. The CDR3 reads CSVEGSGRGIF. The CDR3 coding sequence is TGCAGCGTTGAAGGTAGCGGTAGAGGGATCTTC.

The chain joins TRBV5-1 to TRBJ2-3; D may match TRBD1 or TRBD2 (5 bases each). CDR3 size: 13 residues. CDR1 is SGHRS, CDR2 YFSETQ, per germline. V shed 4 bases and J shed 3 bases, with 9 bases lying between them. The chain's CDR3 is CASSVEGTDTQYF. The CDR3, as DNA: TGCGCCAGCAGCGTCGAGGGGACAGATACGCAGTATTTT.

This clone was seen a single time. The CDR3 spells CASSLIPYTQGRVTEAFF. In DNA, the CDR3 is TGTGCCAGCAGCTTGATCCCCTACACACAGGGTAGAGTTACTGAAGCTTTCTTT. The chain uses TRBV5-6 and TRBJ1-1, with a weak D call TRBD1 (6 bases). Trimming shortened V by 1 base and J by 5 bases, and 24 bases separated the two germline ends. Germline V lookup: CDR1 SGHDT, CDR2 YYEEEE. CDR3 length equals 18 residues.

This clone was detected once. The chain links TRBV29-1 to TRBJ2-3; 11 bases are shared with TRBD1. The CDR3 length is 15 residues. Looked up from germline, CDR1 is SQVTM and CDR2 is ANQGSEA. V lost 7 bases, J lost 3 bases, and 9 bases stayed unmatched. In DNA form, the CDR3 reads TGCAGCGGTCGATCGGGACAGGGGGGAACAGATACGCAGTATTTT. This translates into CSGRSGQGGTDTQYF.

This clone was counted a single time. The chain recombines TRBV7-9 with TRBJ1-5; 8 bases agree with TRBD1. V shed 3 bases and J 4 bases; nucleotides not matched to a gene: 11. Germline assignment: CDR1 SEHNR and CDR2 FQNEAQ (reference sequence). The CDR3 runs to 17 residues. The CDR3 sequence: CASSFPPGTGGNQPQHF. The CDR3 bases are TGTGCCAGCAGCTTCCCCCCCGGCACAGGGGGTAATCAGCCCCAGCATTTT.

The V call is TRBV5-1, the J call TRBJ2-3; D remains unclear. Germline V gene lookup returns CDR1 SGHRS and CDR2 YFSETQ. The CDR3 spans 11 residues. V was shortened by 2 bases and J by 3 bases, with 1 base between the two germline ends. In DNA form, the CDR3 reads TGCGCCAGCAGCTTTACAGATACGCAGTATTTT. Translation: CASSFTDTQYF.

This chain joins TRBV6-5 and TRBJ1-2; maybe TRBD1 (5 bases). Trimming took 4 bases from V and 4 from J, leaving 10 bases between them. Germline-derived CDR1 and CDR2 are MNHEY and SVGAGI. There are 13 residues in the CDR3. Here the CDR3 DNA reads TGTGCCAGCAGTTTAGCACAGGCCTATGGCTACACCTTC. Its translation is CASSLAQAYGYTF.

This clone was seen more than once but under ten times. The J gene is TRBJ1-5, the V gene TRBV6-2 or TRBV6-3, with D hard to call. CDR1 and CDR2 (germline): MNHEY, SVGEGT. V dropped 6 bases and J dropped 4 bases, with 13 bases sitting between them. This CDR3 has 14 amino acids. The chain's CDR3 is CASSPRQENQPQHF. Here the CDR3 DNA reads TGTGCCAGCAGCCCCCGGCAGGAAAATCAGCCCCAGCATTTT.

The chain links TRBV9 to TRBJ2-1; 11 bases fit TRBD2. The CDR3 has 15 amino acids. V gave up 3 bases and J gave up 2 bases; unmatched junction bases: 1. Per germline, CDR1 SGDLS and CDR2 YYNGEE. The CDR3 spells CASSATSGTYNEQFF. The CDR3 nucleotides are TGTGCCAGCAGCGCGACTAGCGGGACCTACAATGAGCAGTTCTTC.

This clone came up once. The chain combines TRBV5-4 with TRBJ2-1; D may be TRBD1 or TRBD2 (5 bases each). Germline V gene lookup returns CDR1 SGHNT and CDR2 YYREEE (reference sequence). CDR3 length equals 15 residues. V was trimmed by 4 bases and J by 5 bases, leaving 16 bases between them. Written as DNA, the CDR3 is TGTGCCAGCAGCCGCGCCGGGGCTCGGGACAATGAGCAGTTCTTC. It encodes CASSRAGARDNEQFF.